The rows below give T cell receptor beta chains drawn from one sample of a study of tumour-infiltrating T cells in Burkitt lymphoma. Generated by immunoSEQ multiplex PCR, the TCRdb table keeps only in-frame clones and is missing some. The data contain approximately 5,400 clones, more than 9% of them seen just once; the ten biggest clones take up about 2%. The sequencing input was tumor tissue. All receptors derive from a human donor with diffuse large B-cell lymphoma. CDR3s include the opening cysteine and the closing phenylalanine or tryptophan. D genes are given only for firm matches. Some rows mark clone size as missing; the rest say once, few, many or name a class of expanded clone.

TRBD1,NA,TRBV7-2,TRBJ1-4,TGTGCCAGCAGCGGACAGGTCGATGAAAAACTGTTTTTT,CASSGQVDEKLFF
TRBD1,few,TRBV29-1,TRBJ2-7,TGCAGCGTTACTACCGGGACAGGGGGCGACGAGCAGTACTTC,CSVTTGTGGDEQYF
NA,NA,TRBV6-1,TRBJ1-1,TGTGCCAGCAGTGAAGAGGTTTGGGGGGCCCCTGAAGCTTTCTTT,CASSEEVWGAPEAFF
NA,NA,TRBV6-1,TRBJ2-1,TGTGCCAGCAGGGAACAGGGAATCGGTGAGCAGTTCTTC,CASREQGIGEQFF
TRBD1,few,TRBV13,TRBJ1-2,TGTGCCAGCAGCCGGACAGGGGGGTTTTATGGCTACACCTTC,CASSRTGGFYGYTF
NA,few,TRBV6-1,TRBJ1-5,TGTGCCAGCAAGGCCAGAAGCAATCAGCCCCAGCATTTT,CASKARSNQPQHF
NA,few,TRBV5-1,TRBJ1-1,TGCGCCAGCAGCCCAGGGGTCGGCACTGAAGCTTTCTTT,CASSPGVGTEAFF
NA,NA,TRBV6-5,TRBJ1-4,TGTGCCAGCAGTTACTCGTATGGCCAGGGGAAAAAACTGTTTTTT,CASSYSYGQGKKLFF
NA,few,TRBV2,TRBJ1-5,TGTGCCAGTGGGACATATAATAATCAGCCCCAGCATTTT,CASGTYNNQPQHF
NA,few,TRBV9,TRBJ2-3,TGTGCCAGCAGCGTAGGAGCAGGGGGGAGAAATACGCAGTATTTT,CASSVGAGGRNTQYF
TRBD2,few,TRBV19,TRBJ2-5,TGTGCCAGTAGTTCAGTAGCGGGGGGGCAAGAGACCCAGTACTTC,CASSSVAGGQETQYF
NA,few,TRBV4-1,TRBJ2-5,TGCGCCAGCAGCCAAGATCAACAGGGCGGGGAGACCCAGTACTTC,CASSQDQQGGETQYF
NA,few,TRBV5-4,TRBJ2-3,TGTGCCAGCAGACAACGGACGGGCACAGATACGCAGTATTTT,CASRQRTGTDTQYF
NA,NA,TRBV23-1,TRBJ1-4,TGCGCCAGCAGTCAGAGGGCCATTAATGAAAAACTGTTTTTT,CASSQRAINEKLFF
NA,few,TRBV7-9,TRBJ1-1,TGTGCCAGCAGCCTATACGGAGGGCTGAACACTGAAGCTTTCTTT,CASSLYGGLNTEAFF
NA,few,TRBV5-4,TRBJ2-6,TGTGCCAGCAGCGGCGGGGCGTGGGCAGGGGCCAACGTCCTGACTTTC,CASSGGAWAGANVLTF
TRBD2,few,TRBV5-1,TRBJ2-7,TGCGCCAGCAGCCCCCTTGAGGGCAGGGAGGGTGAGCAGTACTTC,CASSPLEGREGEQYF
TRBD2,NA,TRBV5-1,TRBJ2-3,TGCGCCAGCAGCCCGGTTATAGTAGCGGGGGGTAACGCAGATACGCAGTATTTT,CASSPVIVAGGNADTQYF
NA,NA,TRBV27,TRBJ1-1,TGTGCCAGCAGTTCCTCACCGTTGACAAACACTGAAGCTTTCTTT,CASSSSPLTNTEAFF
TRBD2,NA,TRBV19,TRBJ2-1,TGTGCCAGTAGTATGGGCGCTAGCGGGGGAAATGAGCAGTTCTTC,CASSMGASGGNEQFF
NA,few,TRBV10-2,TRBJ2-3,TGCGCCAGCAGTGGCCAAACCACCACGGGGCCAACAGATACGCAGTATTTT,CASSGQTTTGPTDTQYF
NA,NA,TRBV19,TRBJ2-3,TGTGCCAGTAGTATAGGAGGTACGCAGTATTTT,CASSIGGTQYF
NA,NA,TRBV19,TRBJ1-5,TGTGCCAGTAGTGGTCGACAGTGGGAAAATCAGCCCCAGCATTTT,CASSGRQWENQPQHF
NA,few,TRBV6-1,TRBJ1-2,TGTGCCAGCAGTGAAAATCAGGACTATGGCTACACCTTC,CASSENQDYGYTF
NA,NA,TRBV4-1,TRBJ1-1,TGCGCCAGCAGCCAATCTTCCGGGGTGAACACTGAAGCTTTCTTT,CASSQSSGVNTEAFF
TRBD1,few,TRBV18,TRBJ2-6,TGTGCCAGCTCACCACCCACAGGGGTTGGGGCCAACGTCCTGACTTTC,CASSPPTGVGANVLTF
TRBD1,NA,TRBV6-1,TRBJ1-1,TGTGCCAGCGAATCTGGGACAGGAGGAAGAAGAGCTTTCTTT,CASESGTGGRRAFF
TRBD1,NA,TRBV19,TRBJ1-1,TGTGCCAGTAGTCGACAGGGAATGAACACTGAAGCTTTCTTT,CASSRQGMNTEAFF
TRBD1,few,TRBV18,TRBJ2-2,TGTGCCAGCTCAGTAGCAGGGACAGGATCGAACACCGGGGAGCTGTTTTTT,CASSVAGTGSNTGELFF
NA,NA,TRBV5-6,TRBJ2-2,TGTGCCAGCAGCTTAGACTCTTCGAACACCGGGGAGCTGTTTTTT,CASSLDSSNTGELFF
NA,NA,TRBV10-2,TRBJ2-1,TGCGCCAGCAGTCCTTACAATGAGCAGTTCTTC,CASSPYNEQFF
NA,large,TRBV7-9,TRBJ1-1,TGTGCCAGCACCACTAGGGAACAGATGAACACTGAAGCTTTCTTT,CASTTREQMNTEAFF
NA,few,TRBV7-9,TRBJ1-2,TGTGCCAGCAGCTTAATAGGACGTGGCTATGGCTACACCTTC,CASSLIGRGYGYTF
NA,few,TRBV7-2,TRBJ1-1,TGTGCCAGCAGCTTAGAGGAGGCGACTGAAGCTTTCTTT,CASSLEEATEAFF
TRBD1,NA,TRBV6-5,TRBJ2-7,TGTGCCAGCAGTTACTCCCTGACAGGGGTATCCTACGAGCAGTACTTC,CASSYSLTGVSYEQYF
NA,NA,TRBV6-1,TRBJ1-5,TGTGCCAGCGATTTGGGATTCGGTCAGCCCCAGCATTTT,CASDLGFGQPQHF
NA,few,TRBV9,TRBJ2-1,TGTGCCAGCAGCGTAGCTGGGGTTGAGCAGTTCTTC,CASSVAGVEQFF
TRBD1,NA,TRBV4-3,TRBJ1-1,TGCGCCAGCAGCCCCTACAGGGGGCTGGGCACTGAAGCTTTCTTT,CASSPYRGLGTEAFF
NA,few,TRBV6-6,TRBJ2-1,TGTGCCAGCAGTTACGTGCGGGGCAATGAGCAGTTCTTC,CASSYVRGNEQFF
NA,NA,TRBV4-2,TRBJ1-3,TGTGCCAGCAGCCGTCGAACCAGGGATTGGGGAAACACCATATATTTT,CASSRRTRDWGNTIYF
NA,NA,TRBV2,TRBJ1-6,TGTGCCAGCAGTGATGGGGGGGGAGGCAATTCACCCCTCCACTTT,CASSDGGGGNSPLHF
NA,NA,TRBV7-2,TRBJ2-1,TGTGCCAGCAGCCAAGCCCGGCTACGGAATGAGCAGTTCTTC,CASSQARLRNEQFF